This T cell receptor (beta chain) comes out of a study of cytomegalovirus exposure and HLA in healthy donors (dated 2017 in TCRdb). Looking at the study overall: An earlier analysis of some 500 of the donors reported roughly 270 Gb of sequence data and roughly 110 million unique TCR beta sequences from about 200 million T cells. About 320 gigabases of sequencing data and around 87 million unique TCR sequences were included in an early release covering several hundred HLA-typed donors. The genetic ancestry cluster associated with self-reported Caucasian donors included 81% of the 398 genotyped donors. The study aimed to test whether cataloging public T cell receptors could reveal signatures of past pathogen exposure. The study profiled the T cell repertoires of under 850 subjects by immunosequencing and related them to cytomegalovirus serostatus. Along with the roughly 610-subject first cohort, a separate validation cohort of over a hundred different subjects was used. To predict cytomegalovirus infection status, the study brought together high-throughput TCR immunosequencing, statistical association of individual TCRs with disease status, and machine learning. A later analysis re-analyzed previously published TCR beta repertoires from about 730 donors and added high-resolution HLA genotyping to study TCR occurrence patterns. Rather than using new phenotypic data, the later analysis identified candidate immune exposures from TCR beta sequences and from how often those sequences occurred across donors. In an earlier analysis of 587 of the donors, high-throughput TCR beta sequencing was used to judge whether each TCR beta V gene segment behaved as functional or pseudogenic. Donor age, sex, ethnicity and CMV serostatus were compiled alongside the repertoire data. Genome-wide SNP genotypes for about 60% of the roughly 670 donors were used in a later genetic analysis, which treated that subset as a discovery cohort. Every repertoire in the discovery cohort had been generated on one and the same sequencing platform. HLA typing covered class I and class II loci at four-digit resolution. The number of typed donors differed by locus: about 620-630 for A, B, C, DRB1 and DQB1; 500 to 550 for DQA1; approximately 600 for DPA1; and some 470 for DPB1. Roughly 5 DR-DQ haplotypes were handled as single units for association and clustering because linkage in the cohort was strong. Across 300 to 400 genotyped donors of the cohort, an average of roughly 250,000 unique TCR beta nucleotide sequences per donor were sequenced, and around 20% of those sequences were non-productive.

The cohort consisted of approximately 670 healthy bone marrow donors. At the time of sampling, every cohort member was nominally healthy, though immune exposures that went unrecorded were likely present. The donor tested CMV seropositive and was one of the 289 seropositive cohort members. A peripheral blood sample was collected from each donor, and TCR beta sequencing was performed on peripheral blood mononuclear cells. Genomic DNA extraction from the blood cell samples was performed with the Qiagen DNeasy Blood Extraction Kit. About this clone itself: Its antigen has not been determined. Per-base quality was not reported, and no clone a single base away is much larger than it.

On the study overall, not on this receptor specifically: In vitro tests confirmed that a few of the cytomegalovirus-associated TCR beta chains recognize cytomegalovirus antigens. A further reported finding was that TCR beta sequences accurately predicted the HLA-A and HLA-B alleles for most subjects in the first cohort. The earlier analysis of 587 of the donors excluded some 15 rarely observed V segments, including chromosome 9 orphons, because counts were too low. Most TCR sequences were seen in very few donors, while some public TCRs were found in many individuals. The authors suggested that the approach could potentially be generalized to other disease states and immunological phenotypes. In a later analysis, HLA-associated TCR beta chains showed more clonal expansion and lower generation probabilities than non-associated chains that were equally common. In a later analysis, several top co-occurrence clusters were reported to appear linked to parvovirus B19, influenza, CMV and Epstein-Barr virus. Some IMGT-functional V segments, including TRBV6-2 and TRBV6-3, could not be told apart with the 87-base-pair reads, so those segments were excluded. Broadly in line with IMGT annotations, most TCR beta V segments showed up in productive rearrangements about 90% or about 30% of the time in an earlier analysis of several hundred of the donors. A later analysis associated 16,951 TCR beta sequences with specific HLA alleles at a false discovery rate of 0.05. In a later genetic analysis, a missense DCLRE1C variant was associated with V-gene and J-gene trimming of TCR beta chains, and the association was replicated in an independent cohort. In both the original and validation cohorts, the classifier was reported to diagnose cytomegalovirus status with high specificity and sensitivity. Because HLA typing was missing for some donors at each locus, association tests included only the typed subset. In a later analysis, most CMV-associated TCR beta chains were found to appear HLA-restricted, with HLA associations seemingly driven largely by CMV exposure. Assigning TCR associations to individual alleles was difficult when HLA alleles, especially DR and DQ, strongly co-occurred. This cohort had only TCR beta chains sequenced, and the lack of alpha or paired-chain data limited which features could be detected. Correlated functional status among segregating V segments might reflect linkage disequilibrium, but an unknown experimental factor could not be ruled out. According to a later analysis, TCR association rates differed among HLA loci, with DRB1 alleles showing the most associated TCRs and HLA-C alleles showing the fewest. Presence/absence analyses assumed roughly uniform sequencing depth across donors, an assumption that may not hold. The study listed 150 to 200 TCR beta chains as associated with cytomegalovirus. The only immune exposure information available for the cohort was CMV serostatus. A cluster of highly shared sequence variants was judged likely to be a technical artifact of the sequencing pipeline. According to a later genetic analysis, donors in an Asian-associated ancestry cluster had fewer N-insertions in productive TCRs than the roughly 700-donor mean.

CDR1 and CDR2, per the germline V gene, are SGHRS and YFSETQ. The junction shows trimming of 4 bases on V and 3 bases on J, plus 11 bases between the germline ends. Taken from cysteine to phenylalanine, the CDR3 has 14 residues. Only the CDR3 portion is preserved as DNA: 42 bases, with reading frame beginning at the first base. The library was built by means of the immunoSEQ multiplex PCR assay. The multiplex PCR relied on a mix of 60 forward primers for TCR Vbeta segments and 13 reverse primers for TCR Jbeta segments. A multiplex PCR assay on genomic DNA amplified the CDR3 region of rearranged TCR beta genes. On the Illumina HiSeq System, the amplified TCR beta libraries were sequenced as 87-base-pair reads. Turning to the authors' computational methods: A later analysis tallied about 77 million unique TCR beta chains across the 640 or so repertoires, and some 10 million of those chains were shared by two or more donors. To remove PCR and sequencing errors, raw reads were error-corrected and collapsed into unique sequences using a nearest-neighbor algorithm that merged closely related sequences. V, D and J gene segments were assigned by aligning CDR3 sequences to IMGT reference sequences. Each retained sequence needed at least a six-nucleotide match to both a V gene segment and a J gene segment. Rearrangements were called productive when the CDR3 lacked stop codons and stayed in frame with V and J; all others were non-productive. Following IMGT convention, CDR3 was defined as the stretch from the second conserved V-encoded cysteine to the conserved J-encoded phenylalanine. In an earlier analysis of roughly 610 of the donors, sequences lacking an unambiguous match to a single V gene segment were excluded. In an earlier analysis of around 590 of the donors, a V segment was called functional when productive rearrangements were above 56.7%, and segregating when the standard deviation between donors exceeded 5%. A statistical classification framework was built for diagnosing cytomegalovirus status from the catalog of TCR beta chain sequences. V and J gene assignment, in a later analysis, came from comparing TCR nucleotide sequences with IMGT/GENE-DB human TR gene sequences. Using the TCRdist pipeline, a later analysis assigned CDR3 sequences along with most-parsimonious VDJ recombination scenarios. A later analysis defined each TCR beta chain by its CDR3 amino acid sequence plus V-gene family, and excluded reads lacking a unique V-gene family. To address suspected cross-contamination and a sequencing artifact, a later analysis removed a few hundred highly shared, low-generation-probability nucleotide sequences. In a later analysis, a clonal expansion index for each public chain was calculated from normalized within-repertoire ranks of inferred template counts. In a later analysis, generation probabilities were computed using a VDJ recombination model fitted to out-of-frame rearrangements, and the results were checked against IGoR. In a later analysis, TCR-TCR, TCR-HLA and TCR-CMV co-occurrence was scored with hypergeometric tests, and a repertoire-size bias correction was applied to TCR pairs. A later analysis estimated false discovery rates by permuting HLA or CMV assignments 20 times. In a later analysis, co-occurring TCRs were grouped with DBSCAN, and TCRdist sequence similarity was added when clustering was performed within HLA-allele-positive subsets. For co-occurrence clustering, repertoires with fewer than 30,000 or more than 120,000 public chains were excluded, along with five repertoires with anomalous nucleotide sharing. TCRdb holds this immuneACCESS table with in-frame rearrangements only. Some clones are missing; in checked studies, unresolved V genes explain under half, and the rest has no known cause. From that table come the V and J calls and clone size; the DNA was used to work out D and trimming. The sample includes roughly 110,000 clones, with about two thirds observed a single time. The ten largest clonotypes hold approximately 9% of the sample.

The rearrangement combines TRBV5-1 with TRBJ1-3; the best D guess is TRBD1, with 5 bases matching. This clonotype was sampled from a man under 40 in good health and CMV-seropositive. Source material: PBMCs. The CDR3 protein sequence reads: CASSPDSYGNTIYF. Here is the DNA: TGCGCCAGCAGCCCCGACAGTTATGGAAACACCATATATTTT.